This entry features one T cell receptor (beta chain) sequence. Antigen: not known. This sample was taken from a study of beta chain features in type 1 diabetes. Study-level points and caveats: Moderate yet significant TCRB CDR3 shortening was seen in Type 1 diabetes patients in all four CD4+ subsets.

Isolated RNA was reverse transcribed in full, so expressed TCRB transcripts were sequenced. Sequenced naive, central memory and regulatory T cell samples produced an average of about 3.57 million reads. Data came from immunoSEQ multiplex PCR; TCRdb stores just in-frame clones and leaves some out. Here the sample spans just over 600,000 clones, less than 20% being singletons. Between the trimmed V and J ends, which lost 0 bases and 4 bases, there was a span of 9 bases. The germline CDR1 and CDR2 sequences are LGHNA and YSLEER. There are 15 residues in the CDR3. The V gene is TRBV4-3, the J gene TRBJ2-2; no clear D gene. The sequenced sample consisted of naive CD4+ T cells from blood. The clonotype was recovered from a man aged 18-30 years in good health. The CDR3 DNA sequence: TGCGCCAGCAGCCAAGAATCCCGATCCACCGGGGAGCTGTTTTTT. Its translation: CASSQESRSTGELFF.